This record looks at one T cell receptor beta chain sequence and its context. It has no known antigen specificity. Within one base of it there is no much larger clone, and no base qualities were kept. The data were obtained in a study of T cells after yellow fever vaccination (dated by TCRdb to about 2019). In the study overall: The SMART-Seq v4 Ultra Low Input RNA kit was used to prepare libraries from fractions with low cell numbers. Two healthy male donors made up the cohort, one aged 18 to 30 years and the other aged 30 to 39 years. Bulk PBMC replicates and cell subsets were isolated from blood drawn at multiple timepoints before and after both primary and secondary immunization. To follow T-cell clones before and after primary and booster YFV17D yellow fever vaccination, bulk TCR alpha and beta repertoires were sequenced over time.

Overall results and qualifications from the work: The secondary T-cell response was weaker than the primary response but faster, peaking on day 5 instead of day 15. A small share of clonotypes was detected in both CD4 and CD8 compartments, with the overlap likely arising from convergent recombination. Most clones expanded after primary vaccination were re-detected after the booster (96% of CD4 and around 88% of CD8), suggesting broad memory maintenance. Because only two donors were included in the study, the extent to which the findings can be generalized is limited. Computational filtering was needed because FACS-sorted repertoires could contain abundant contaminating clonotypes from the bulk population.

The label giving this sample's treatment or condition can be read as: live attenuated yellow fever vaccine strain. At each blood-draw timepoint, two biological replicates of bulk PBMCs were obtained. A standard Ficoll-Paque protocol was used to isolate PBMCs from peripheral blood. RNA was extracted with TriZol from bulk PBMCs, CD4 and CD8 fractions, and dextramer-positive and dextramer-negative fractions. Synthesis of TCR cDNA relied on 5'RACE template switching, a step that introduced a universal primer site along with unique molecular identifiers. Priming of cDNA synthesis was performed from both the TCR alpha and TCR beta constant segments. Library amplification involved two PCR steps, and the second step added sample barcodes and sequencing adapters. Sequencing of the libraries was done on either Illumina HiSeq 2500 (2x100 bp) or NovaSeq (2x150 bp). Per the authors' processing: MIGEC handled demultiplexing of reads and collapsing into UMI consensus sequences, while MiXCR performed V(D)J alignment. Vaccine-responding clonotypes were identified with edgeR using replicate PBMC samples, with FDR below 0.01 and a log2 fold change above 5 up to day 15 being required. Each bulk clonotype was labeled CD4 or CD8 based on which sequenced repertoire, CD4 or CD8, contained the clonotype at higher abundance. TCRdb redid the processing of the public reads, applying fastp at Q25 and MiXCR, and retained in-frame beta chains. Records with the same CDR3 protein are collapsed into one entry carrying the most frequent genes and DNA. These V and J calls rely on TCRdb rather than the paper's analysis. This sample holds about 550,000 distinct CDR3 sequences; 15% to 20% were observed only once. Around an eighth of the sample rests with the top ten.

The germline ends are 16 bases apart after V is trimmed by 4 bases and J by 9 bases. The CDR3 runs 14 residues from the cysteine to the phenylalanine. Here the CDR3 DNA is all that survives: 42 bases in frame from base 1. Per the germline V gene, MGHRA is the CDR1 and YSYEKL is the CDR2. This specimen was PBMCs, taken 15 days after the yellow fever booster vaccination. The V gene is TRBV4-1 and the J gene is TRBJ1-5; the D gene is perhaps TRBD1, on 5 matching bases. This TCR derives from a man between 25 and 39 years old who received the YFV17D yellow fever vaccine. The DNA sequence follows: TGCGCCAGCAGCCCCGGGGGGTCCCCGGGGCCCCAGCATTTT. The resulting protein is CASSPGGSPGPQHF.